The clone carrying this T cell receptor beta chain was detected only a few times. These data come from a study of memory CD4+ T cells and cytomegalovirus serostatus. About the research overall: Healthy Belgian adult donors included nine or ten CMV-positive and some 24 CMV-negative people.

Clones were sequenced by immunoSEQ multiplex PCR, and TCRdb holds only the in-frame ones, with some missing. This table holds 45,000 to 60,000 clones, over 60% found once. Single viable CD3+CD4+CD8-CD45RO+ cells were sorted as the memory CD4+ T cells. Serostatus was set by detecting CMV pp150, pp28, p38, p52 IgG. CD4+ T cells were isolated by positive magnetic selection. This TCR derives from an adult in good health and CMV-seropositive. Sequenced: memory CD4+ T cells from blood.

The CDR3 loop reads CATGPLGPGGEEQYF. CDR3 nucleotide sequence: TGTGCCACTGGGCCTCTGGGGCCAGGGGGAGAGGAGCAGTACTTC. The rearrangement links TRBV5-5 to TRBJ2-7, with TRBD1 matching over 7 bases. The CDR3 runs 15 residues. J was trimmed by 7 bases and V by 9 bases; bases with no gene match: 19. The germline gives CDR1 SGHKS, CDR2 YYEKEE (reference sequence).